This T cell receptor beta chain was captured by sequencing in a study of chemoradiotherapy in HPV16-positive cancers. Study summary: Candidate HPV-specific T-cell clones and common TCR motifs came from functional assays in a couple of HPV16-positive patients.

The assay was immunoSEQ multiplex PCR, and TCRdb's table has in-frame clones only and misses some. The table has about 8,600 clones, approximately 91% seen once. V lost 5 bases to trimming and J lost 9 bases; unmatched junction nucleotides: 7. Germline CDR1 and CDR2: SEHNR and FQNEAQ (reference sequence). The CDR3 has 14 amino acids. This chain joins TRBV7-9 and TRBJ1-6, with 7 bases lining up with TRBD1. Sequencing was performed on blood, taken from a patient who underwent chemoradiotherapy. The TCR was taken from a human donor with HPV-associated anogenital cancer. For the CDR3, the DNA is TGTGCCAGCAGCCGCGGAGGGGGCGGTTCACCCCTCCACTTT. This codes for CASSRGGGGSPLHF. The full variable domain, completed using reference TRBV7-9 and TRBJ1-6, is DTGVSQNPRHKITKRGQNVTFRCDPISEHNRLYWYRQTLGQGPEFLTYFQNEAQLEKSRLLSDRFSAERPKGSFSTLEIQRTEQGDSAMYLCASSRGGGGSPLHFGNGTRLTVT.